Described below is a single T cell receptor beta chain sequence and its context. Its antigen remains unknown. The V gene's germline CDR1 is MNHNS and CDR2 SASEGT. Trimming removed 5 bases from V and 0 bases from J, with 8 bases in between. The CDR3 totals 14 residues. The data stem from a study of cytomegalovirus exposure and HLA in healthy donors. Study observations and caveats: Later, an analysis found that common viral pathogens appeared to be linked with several of the most significant clusters. In a later analysis, a genetic analysis reported fewer productive-TCR N-insertions in an Asian-associated ancestry cluster than the cohort average. Rare sequences made up most TCRs, while some public TCRs were found in many donors. The presence/absence work took it that sequencing depth was about the same across donors.

The study ran its PCR with 60 Vbeta and 13 Jbeta primers. TCRdb's copy holds only in-frame clones and misses some; the assay was immunoSEQ multiplex PCR. In the table there are 150,000 to 200,000 clones, just under 80% of which are singletons. V and J are TRBV6-1 and TRBJ1-3, with D uncertain. The sequence was obtained from a man aged 30-40 years in good health and CMV-seronegative. Sequenced material: PBMCs. The CDR3 nucleotides read TGTGCCAGCAGTCTTCGTAGCTCTGGAAACACCATATATTTT. Its protein is CASSLRSSGNTIYF.